This T cell receptor beta chain emerged from a study of cytomegalovirus exposure and HLA in healthy donors. Study-wide results and limits: The study reported that TCR beta sequences accurately predicted HLA-A and HLA-B alleles in most subjects. An Asian-associated ancestry cluster reportedly showed fewer N-insertions than the roughly 670-donor mean in a later analysis. Some V segments, TRBV6-2 and TRBV6-3 among them, were indistinguishable and were therefore excluded.

Turning to this clone: What it recognizes is unknown.

The ends were cut back, 5 bases at V and 15 bases at J, with 16 bases in the middle. CDR3 length: 12 amino acids. CDR1 and CDR2 (germline): MDHEN, SYDVKM. With 60 Vbeta and 13 Jbeta primers, the PCR was carried out. TCRdb's copy holds only in-frame clones and misses some; the assay was immunoSEQ multiplex PCR. The profile shows some 90,000 clones, about 78% of them singletons. The TCR comes from a woman in her thirties or forties in good health and CMV-seronegative. Sequencing input: PBMCs. This sequence joins TRBV28 and TRBJ2-2; TRBD2 might be the D (6 bases). The CDR3 is CASSLTGRRVFF. As DNA, the CDR3 is TGTGCCAGCAGTCTTACGGGACGGAGGGTGTTTTTT. Combining the CDR3 with reference TRBV28 and TRBJ2-2 gives the whole variable domain DVKVTQSSRYLVKRTGEKVFLECVQDMDHENMFWYRQDPGLGLRLIYFSYDVKMKEKGDIPEGYSVSREKKERFSLILESASTNQTSMYLCASSLTGRRVFFGEGSRLTVL.